A selection of T cell receptor beta chains follows, all from one sample in a study of early stage breast cancer tumors. TCRdb's copy holds only in-frame clones and misses some; the assay was immunoSEQ multiplex PCR. This table has fewer than 75,000 clones, approximately 80% appearing once. The sequencing input was blood. The receptors were gathered from a person aged 25 to 39 with breast cancer. Both conserved end residues are part of each CDR3. D genes are given only for firm matches. The size field is filled for only some rows; it gives once, few, many or a size class.

J gene: TRBJ2-7; V gene: TRBV5-1; D gene: -; clone size: -; CDR3 protein: CASSLSGTYEQYF; CDR3 DNA: TGCGCCAGCAGTCTCAGCGGTACCTACGAGCAGTACTTC
J gene: TRBJ2-6; V gene: TRBV7-9; D gene: TRBD1; clone size: -; CDR3 protein: CATNGGPDRGSSGANVLTF; CDR3 DNA: TGTGCCACGAACGGGGGACCGGACAGGGGAAGCTCTGGGGCCAACGTCCTGACTTTC
J gene: TRBJ2-3; V gene: TRBV13; D gene: -; clone size: -; CDR3 protein: CASSLVDSQSNVTQYF; CDR3 DNA: TGTGCCAGCAGCTTAGTCGACTCCCAGTCTAATGTTACGCAGTATTTT
J gene: TRBJ2-1; V gene: TRBV30; D gene: -; clone size: -; CDR3 protein: CAWSRLYRPYNEQFF; CDR3 DNA: TGTGCCTGGAGTCGCCTGTACAGGCCCTACAATGAGCAGTTCTTC
J gene: TRBJ2-5; V gene: TRBV7-2; D gene: -; clone size: -; CDR3 protein: CASSLDAHQETQYF; CDR3 DNA: TGTGCCAGCAGCTTAGACGCGCACCAAGAGACCCAGTACTTC
J gene: TRBJ2-7; V gene: TRBV4-1; D gene: TRBD1; clone size: few; CDR3 protein: CASSQAGTGPYEQYF; CDR3 DNA: TGCGCCAGCAGCCAAGCCGGGACAGGCCCCTACGAGCAGTACTTC
J gene: TRBJ1-2; V gene: TRBV15; D gene: TRBD1; clone size: -; CDR3 protein: CATSKRLSMADRDYGYTF; CDR3 DNA: TGTGCCACCAGCAAGAGGTTATCGATGGCTGACAGGGATTATGGCTACACCTTC
J gene: TRBJ2-7; V gene: TRBV6-8; D gene: -; clone size: -; CDR3 protein: CASSYRSSDSYEQYF; CDR3 DNA: TGTGCCAGCAGTTATAGGTCGTCAGACTCCTACGAGCAGTACTTC
J gene: TRBJ2-6; V gene: TRBV5-1; D gene: -; clone size: -; CDR3 protein: CASCVASDSGANVLTF; CDR3 DNA: TGCGCCAGCTGCGTTGCCAGTGACTCTGGGGCCAACGTCCTGACTTTC
J gene: TRBJ2-2; V gene: TRBV4-2; D gene: -; clone size: -; CDR3 protein: CASSQDFGGAGTGELFF; CDR3 DNA: TGTGCCAGCAGCCAAGATTTTGGGGGCGCCGGCACCGGGGAGCTGTTTTTT
J gene: TRBJ2-7; V gene: TRBV19; D gene: -; clone size: -; CDR3 protein: CASPAWTDYEQYF; CDR3 DNA: TGTGCCAGTCCCGCCTGGACAGACTACGAGCAGTACTTC
J gene: TRBJ2-7; V gene: TRBV23-1; D gene: -; clone size: -; CDR3 protein: CASSQCWPYEQYF; CDR3 DNA: TGCGCCAGCAGTCAATGCTGGCCCTACGAGCAGTACTTC
J gene: TRBJ2-5; V gene: TRBV11-3; D gene: -; clone size: -; CDR3 protein: CASSLEGLAQETQYF; CDR3 DNA: TGTGCCAGCAGCTTAGAAGGGCTGGCCCAAGAGACCCAGTACTTC
J gene: TRBJ2-7; V gene: TRBV6-6; D gene: -; clone size: -; CDR3 protein: CASTEGGYEQYF; CDR3 DNA: TGTGCCAGCACAGAAGGGGGGTACGAGCAGTACTTC
J gene: TRBJ2-2; V gene: TRBV2; D gene: -; clone size: -; CDR3 protein: CASSDYGSPGELFF; CDR3 DNA: TGTGCCAGCAGTGATTATGGGAGTCCCGGGGAGCTGTTTTTT
J gene: TRBJ1-5; V gene: TRBV7-9; D gene: -; clone size: few; CDR3 protein: CASSSGGGNQPQHF; CDR3 DNA: TGTGCCAGCAGCTCGGGGGGTGGCAATCAGCCCCAGCATTTT
J gene: TRBJ2-7; V gene: TRBV27; D gene: TRBD1; clone size: -; CDR3 protein: CASSSKTGGIYEQYF; CDR3 DNA: TGTGCCAGCAGTTCCAAGACAGGGGGAATCTACGAGCAGTACTTC
J gene: TRBJ2-7; V gene: TRBV7-9; D gene: -; clone size: -; CDR3 protein: CASSYGTYEQYF; CDR3 DNA: TGTGCCAGCAGCTATGGTACCTACGAGCAGTACTTC
J gene: TRBJ2-2; V gene: TRBV9; D gene: TRBD2; clone size: -; CDR3 protein: CASSVATLASGAGELFF; CDR3 DNA: TGTGCCAGCAGCGTAGCTACGTTGGCTAGCGGGGCCGGGGAGCTGTTTTTT
J gene: TRBJ1-4; V gene: TRBV5-1; D gene: -; clone size: few; CDR3 protein: CASSLTGGNEKLFF; CDR3 DNA: TGCGCCAGCAGCTTGACAGGCGGAAATGAAAAACTGTTTTTT